These 28 T cell receptor beta chains were sequenced from one sample in a study of T cells of healthy individuals. Each CDR3 protein is one row after TCRdb ran MiXCR on the 5' RACE reads. Of about 100,000 distinct CDR3 sequences in the sample, 17% were seen once. These receptor sequences come from a human donor in good health.

This clonotype was detected many times. V usage is TRBV9 and J usage is TRBJ2-1, with 8 bases identical to TRBD2. The CDR3 runs to 14 residues. Germline V gene data show CDR1 as SGDLS and CDR2 as YYNGEE. V gave up 0 bases and J gave up 6 bases; unmatched junction bases: 2. CDR3 DNA sequence: TGTGCCAGCAGCGTAGTCGGGGGGGTCAATGAGCAGTTCTTC. Its translation: CASSVVGGVNEQFF.

V and J are TRBV12-3 or TRBV12-4 and TRBJ1-1, with unresolved D. V was cut by 6 bases and J by 10 bases, with 12 bases left in between. This CDR3 has 11 amino acids. CDR3 protein: CASSQAPVAFF. DNA for the CDR3: TGTGCCAGCAGCCAGGCTCCTGTAGCTTTCTTT.

The V call is TRBV6-2 or TRBV6-3, the J call TRBJ2-7; weak D call: TRBD2 (6 bases). CDR3 length: 14 amino acids. V dropped 4 bases and J dropped 5 bases, with 15 bases sitting between them. CDR1 and CDR2 from the germline V gene are MNHEY and SVGEGT. CDR3 nucleotides: TGTGCCAGCAGTTCACGACTAGAAATCCACGAGCAGTACTTC. Translated, it gives CASSSRLEIHEQYF.

Remarks on this clonotype: This may be a read error, as it is one base from a much larger clone. The CDR3 carries no conserved terminal phenylalanine or tryptophan, so it likely arises from a read error. This chain uses TRBV7-2 with TRBJ1-1; no definite D call. The CDR3 is 15 amino acids. The germline V gene has CDR1 SGHTA and CDR2 FQGNSA. The V and J ends lost 5 bases and 0 bases respectively, with 13 bases between them. CDR3 sequence (DNA): TGTGCCAGCAGCCCATCGCAGATCATGAACACTGAAGCTTTCTAT. The encoded protein is CASSPSQIMNTEAFY.

The table lists this clonotype with a few counts. The genes are TRBV20-1 and TRBJ1-5; D perhaps matches TRBD1 (5 bases). The CDR3 is made up of 15 amino acids. V lost 6 bases to trimming and J lost 1 base, with 16 bases between them. Germline V gene lookup returns CDR1 DFQATT and CDR2 SNEGSKA (reference sequence). The CDR3: CSALDSLKSNQPQHF. DNA of the CDR3: TGCAGTGCCCTAGACAGTTTAAAGAGCAATCAGCCCCAGCATTTT.

V and J are TRBV29-1 and TRBJ1-1, with a possible D match to TRBD1 (6 bases). This CDR3 has 13 amino acids. Germline-derived CDR1 and CDR2 are SQVTM and ANQGSEA. V dropped 4 bases and J dropped 5 bases, with 14 bases sitting between them. The CDR3 is CSVVKGGMTEAFF. The CDR3, as DNA: TGCAGCGTTGTAAAGGGGGGGATGACTGAAGCTTTCTTT. The whole variable domain, filled in from reference TRBV29-1 and TRBJ1-1, reads SAVISQKPSRDICQRGTSLTIQCQVDSQVTMMFWYRQQPGQSLTLIATANQGSEATYESGFVIDKFPISRPNLTFSTLTVSNMSPEDSSIYLCSVVKGGMTEAFFGQGTRLTVV.

This clonotype was observed many times. V is TRBV3-1 and J is TRBJ1-2; D perhaps matches TRBD1 (6 bases). Germline assignment: CDR1 LGHDT and CDR2 YNNKEL (reference sequence). This CDR3 region has 19 residues. Trimming pared 5 bases from V and 2 bases from J, leaving 27 bases between. The CDR3 DNA reads TGTGCCAGCAGCGCTAACCCCCCAGGGGTTTCCCATTTAAACTATGGCTACACCTTC. Protein product: CASSANPPGVSHLNYGYTF.

This clonotype was picked up many times. The chain combines TRBV25-1 with TRBJ1-1, with D unclear. Between the trimmed V and J ends, which lost 2 bases and 6 bases, there was a span of 22 bases. This CDR3 has 17 amino acids. The germline gives CDR1 MGHDK, CDR2 SYGVNS. CDR3 DNA: TGTGCCAGCAGTGAAATCCTTGTGGCGGCAGGTGGGGCTGAAGCTTTCTTT. It specifies CASSEILVAAGGAEAFF.

This chain joins TRBV15 and TRBJ2-2; D call uncertain. CDR3 length: 14 residues. CDR1 and CDR2 from the germline V gene are LNHNV and YYDKDF (reference sequence). V dropped 0 bases and J dropped 1 base, with 3 bases sitting between them. CDR3 sequence: CATSRDRNTGELFF. The CDR3 DNA is TGTGCCACCAGCAGAGATCGGAACACCGGGGAGCTGTTTTTT.

The rearrangement uses TRBV20-1 and TRBJ2-4; the D call may be TRBD1 or TRBD2 (5 bases each). Germline V gene sequence: CDR1 DFQATT, CDR2 SNEGSKA (reference sequence). Trimming took off 5 bases at V and 4 bases at J, with 12 bases between the two ends. This CDR3 comprises 13 residues. CDR3 sequence: CSAPRDGKNIQYF. DNA of the CDR3: TGCAGTGCTCCCCGGGACGGTAAAAACATTCAGTACTTC.

Many counts were recorded for this clonotype. The chain carries TRBV3-1 and TRBJ2-1; D may be TRBD2 (6 bases). This CDR3 has 12 residues. V lost 5 bases and J 10 bases, leaving 12 bases between the germline ends. Germline V gives CDR1 LGHDT, CDR2 YNNKEL (reference sequence). Here the CDR3 DNA reads TGTGCCAGCAGCTCAAGTCGGGGGGAGCAGTTCTTC. Protein product: CASSSSRGEQFF.

The chain uses TRBV30 and TRBJ2-5, with 9 bases that match TRBD1. The CDR3 consists of 14 residues. The germline V gene encodes CDR1 GTSNPN and CDR2 SVGIG (reference sequence). The ends lost 4 bases at V and 3 bases at J; junction bases unmatched: 6. CDR3: CAWNLGTGKETQYF. CDR3 nucleotides: TGTGCCTGGAACCTCGGGACAGGGAAAGAGACCCAGTACTTC. The full variable domain, its missing parts supplied by reference TRBV30 and TRBJ2-5, is SQTIHQWPATLVQPVGSPLSLECTVEGTSNPNLYWYRQAAGRGLQLLFYSVGIGQISSEVPQNLSASRPQDRQFILSSKKLLLSDSGFYLCAWNLGTGKETQYFGPGTRLLVL.

This clonotype was seen more than once but under ten times. V is TRBV7-8 and J is TRBJ1-1, with D possibly TRBD1 on 5 matching bases. Trimming stripped 1 base from V and 0 bases from J, with 9 bases between. Germline V gives CDR1 SGHVS, CDR2 FQNEAQ. The CDR3 spans 15 residues. The CDR3 protein is CASSLEKQVNTEAFF. The CDR3 nucleotides read TGTGCCAGCAGCTTAGAAAAACAGGTGAACACTGAAGCTTTCTTT. Complete variable domain (other parts from reference TRBV7-8 and TRBJ1-1): GAGVSQSPRYKVAKRGQDVALRCDPISGHVSLFWYQQALGQGPEFLTYFQNEAQLDKSGLPSDRFFAERPEGSVSTLKIQRTQQEDSAVYLCASSLEKQVNTEAFFGQGTRLTVV.

The chain has TRBV7-9 and TRBJ1-6; maybe TRBD1 (5 bases). The CDR3 is 14 residues long. Germline lookup yields CDR1 SEHNR and CDR2 FQNEAQ (reference sequence). V lost 5 bases, J lost 5 bases, and 10 bases lay in between. CDR3 residues: CASSPGRNNSPLHF. CDR3 nucleotides: TGTGCCAGCAGCCCGGGACGGAATAATTCACCCCTCCACTTT.

There are many counts of this clonotype. The chain is built from TRBV12-3 or TRBV12-4 and TRBJ1-6, with a possible D match to TRBD1 (6 bases). This CDR3 region has 13 residues. Deletions cut 3 bases from V and 10 bases from J, with 10 bases between. The CDR3 bases are TGTGCCAGCAGTTTGGGCAGGGGATCACCCCTCCACTTT. Translated, it gives CASSLGRGSPLHF.

This clonotype was recorded many times. The gene calls are TRBV10-3 and TRBJ1-6; D remains unclear. Germline V gene lookup returns CDR1 ENHRY and CDR2 SYGVKD. The CDR3 runs to 15 residues. V lost 5 bases and J 8 bases, leaving 16 bases between the germline ends. This CDR3 reads CAISWRPPRDSPLHF. The CDR3 nucleotides are TGTGCCATCAGTTGGCGGCCACCCCGGGATTCACCCCTCCACTTT.

At least ten counts were recorded for this clonotype. V and J are TRBV20-1 and TRBJ2-5; 7 nucleotides match TRBD2. The CDR3 covers 13 residues. The V gene's germline CDR1 is DFQATT and CDR2 SNEGSKA (reference sequence). V was clipped by 6 bases and J by 7 bases; unmatched bases: 11. The CDR3 region is CSAQSGGTSTQYF. The CDR3 coding sequence is TGCAGTGCCCAATCGGGGGGAACTTCGACCCAGTACTTC.

Only one count was recorded for this clonotype. The chain carries TRBV14 and TRBJ2-7; TRBD1 matches at 7 bases. Germline V gene data show CDR1 as SGHDN and CDR2 as FVKESK. The CDR3 is made up of 15 amino acids. The V segment lost 2 bases and the J segment 3 bases; nucleotides outside the gene matches: 7. The DNA for the CDR3 is TGTGCCAGCAGCCAAAACAGGGGCGCCTACTACGAGCAGTACTTC. It codes for CASSQNRGAYYEQYF.

The gene calls are TRBV6-1 and TRBJ2-3, with a weak D call TRBD2 (5 bases). CDR3 length: 15 residues. Germline values: CDR1 MNHNS, CDR2 SASEGT. V lost 7 bases to trimming and J lost 6 bases, with 20 bases between them. CDR3 in amino acids: CASTPPAGSWDTQYF. CDR3 nucleotide sequence: TGTGCCAGCACCCCCCCTGCGGGTTCATGGGATACGCAGTATTTT.

There are a few counts of this clonotype. The V call is TRBV11-1, the J call TRBJ2-1; 8 bases align to TRBD1. The V gene end was trimmed by 4 bases and the J gene end by 6 bases; junction bases not matched to a gene: 8. The length of the CDR3 is 15 residues. Germline V lookup: CDR1 SGHAT, CDR2 FQDESV (reference sequence). CDR3 loop: CASSSPRQGSNEQFF. In nucleotides, the CDR3 is TGTGCCAGCAGCTCGCCGAGACAGGGGTCCAATGAGCAGTTCTTC.

The J gene is TRBJ1-1, the V gene TRBV5-1; no firm D call. The V gene's germline CDR1 is SGHRS and CDR2 YFSETQ. CDR3 length: 13 amino acids. Trimming took off 4 bases at V and 0 bases at J, with 7 bases between the two ends. CDR3 coding DNA: TGCGCCAGCAGCATGACGGTGAACACTGAAGCTTTCTTT. Translation gives CASSMTVNTEAFF.

This clonotype showed up many times. The chain joins TRBV10-3 to TRBJ2-2, with D perhaps matching TRBD1 or TRBD2 (6 bases each). The length of the CDR3 is 14 residues. Trimming removed 0 bases from V and 6 bases from J, with 8 bases in between. Germline V gives CDR1 ENHRY, CDR2 SYGVKD. CDR3 residues: CAISESEGAGELFF. Here the CDR3 DNA reads TGTGCCATCAGTGAGTCGGAGGGGGCCGGGGAGCTGTTTTTT.

The DNA for the CDR3 is TGCGCCAGCAGCCGAGACAATGAGCAGTTCTTC. Its translation: CASSRDNEQFF. The chain couples TRBV4-1 to TRBJ2-1; D remains unclear. Germline V gives CDR1 MGHRA, CDR2 YSYEKL. V gave up 4 bases and J gave up 5 bases, with 3 bases separating them. This CDR3 spans 11 amino acids.

This clonotype showed up just a few times. The CDR3 DNA follows: TGTGCCAGCAGCCAAGATATCGGGGAGGGCCGGGGGGAGTTCTTC. Translation: CASSQDIGEGRGEFF. This chain connects TRBV4-2 to TRBJ2-1; 7 bases map to TRBD2. The CDR3 spans 15 residues. In germline, CDR1 is LGHNA, CDR2 YNFKEQ. V shed 0 bases, J shed 14 bases, and the junction held 13 bases outside the gene matches.

V gene TRBV4-2 combines with J gene TRBJ2-1; TRBD2 matches 12 bases. CDR3 length: 18 residues. The junction had 18 bases not matched to a gene; V was cut back by 0 bases and J by 15 bases. The germline gives CDR1 LGHNA, CDR2 YNFKEQ. CDR3 amino acids: CASSQEKGAASGRAARFF. CDR3 nucleotide sequence: TGTGCCAGCAGCCAAGAGAAGGGTGCGGCTAGCGGGAGGGCCGCGCGGTTCTTC.

This clonotype was recorded at least ten times. The V call is TRBV5-1, the J call TRBJ2-3; D possibly matches TRBD1 or TRBD2 (5 bases each). Germline V CDR1 and CDR2: SGHRS, YFSETQ. The ends were cut back, 3 bases at V and 2 bases at J, with 10 bases in the middle. CDR3 length: 14 amino acids. The CDR3 protein is CASSSGADTDTQYF. CDR3 nucleotide sequence: TGCGCCAGCAGCTCCGGGGCCGACACAGATACGCAGTATTTT. The full variable domain, in which reference TRBV5-1 and TRBJ2-3 provide the parts outside the CDR3, is KAGVTQTPRYLIKTRGQQVTLSCSPISGHRSVSWYQQTPGQGLQFLFEYFSETQRNKGNFPGRFSGRQFSNSRSEMNVSTLELGDSALYLCASSSGADTDTQYFGPGTRLTVL.

The V and J genes are TRBV28 and TRBJ2-4, with unresolved D. Germline CDR1 reads MDHEN; CDR2 reads SYDVKM. CDR3 length: 16 residues. V was cut by 3 bases and J by 5 bases, with 17 bases left in between. CDR3 DNA: TGTGCCAGCAGTTTGGTAACAGCTTCATCCCAAAACATTCAGTACTTC. This gives the protein CASSLVTASSQNIQYF.

This clonotype turned up a few times. The rearrangement uses TRBV6-2 or TRBV6-3 and TRBJ1-5, with D tentatively TRBD1 (5 bases). V lost 6 bases and J lost 6, with 18 bases in between. The CDR3 runs to 15 residues. CDR1 MNHEY and CDR2 SVGEGT come from the germline V gene. The CDR3 is CASRQQEDGSQPQHF. Here the CDR3 DNA reads TGTGCCAGCAGGCAACAGGAGGACGGTAGTCAGCCCCAGCATTTT.